This T cell receptor beta chain was retrieved from a study of early T cells in non-severe SARS-CoV-2 infection. TCRdb recomputed calls from the 5' RACE reads with MiXCR, one row per CDR3 protein. The sample records 97,000 or so distinct CDR3 sequences, 11% being singletons. This sequence was found in an adult who was a healthcare worker with PCR-confirmed SARS-CoV-2 infection or an uninfected control (not recorded which). Here the sequenced sample was whole blood, taken at baseline.

The CDR3 loop reads CASSLGGSAKDTQYF. The CDR3 DNA is TGTGCCAGCAGTTTAGGCGGCTCGGCGAAAGATACGCAGTATTTT. This chain joins TRBV12-3 or TRBV12-4 and TRBJ2-3; D unresolved. V gave up 1 base and J gave up 5 bases, with 13 bases separating them. The CDR3 is made up of 15 amino acids.